This TCR beta chain comes out of a study of early T cells in non-severe SARS-CoV-2 infection (dated by TCRdb to the early 2020s). Regarding the study in general: Bulk RNA from unsorted whole blood was used for TCR sequencing, so alpha and beta chains could not be paired. Results and caveats for the whole study, not just this receptor: VDJdb matching was skewed toward anti-spike CD8 responses and likely underestimated virus-specific expansions by missing private and CD4 specificities.

The germline V gene gives CDR1 as SGHNT and CDR2 as YENEEA. Germline trimming: 5 bases from V, 4 bases from J; junction bases outside gene matches: 10. The CDR3 covers 16 residues, taking in both the cysteine and the phenylalanine. CDR3 DNA only is kept here, 48 bases in frame from base 1. The library was prepared using 5' RACE. TCRdb lists the instrument as NextSeq 500. The TCR library protocol attached unique molecular identifiers to individual cDNA molecules to correct for sequencing error and PCR bias. Sequencing covered both TCR alpha and beta chains, and within each sample the abundances of alpha and beta sequences were tightly co-correlated. As for the original processing: Decombinator V4 was used to perform V gene, J gene and CDR3 annotation of TCR sequences. TCRs were defined as expanded if a significant change between any two time points was detected under a Poisson model with p below 0.0001. Abundances of TCRs were expressed as counts per million after normalisation to the total number of TCRs sequenced in each sample. MAIT TCRs were defined by TRAV1-2 paired with TRAJ12, TRAJ20 or TRAJ33, and iNKT TCRs by TRAV10 paired with TRAJ18. VDJdb, accessed 1 November 2021, was searched for CMV, EBV and SARS-CoV-2 annotated TCRs, excluding TCRs annotated for multiple antigens. Using fastp at Q25 and MiXCR, TCRdb reprocessed the public reads and kept productive beta chains. Duplicate CDR3 protein sequences are folded into a single record with the most common DNA and genes. TCRdb assigned the V and J calls; the authors' analysis was not used. In this sample the table shows tens of thousands of distinct CDR3 sequences, 5% to 7% of which occur a single time. The ten largest clones represent around 23% of the sample.

In its sample, this clonotype was seen many times. Its antigen is currently not known. Base qualities are not recorded, but no much larger clone differs from it by a single base. A case-control design nested within a healthcare worker cohort in London, UK, was used, with weekly nasopharyngeal swab PCR tests and blood sampling performed. Between 23 and 31 March 2020, the week of the UK lockdown, healthcare workers were enrolled and then followed up weekly for as long as 16 weeks. The chain uses TRBV11-3 and TRBJ2-3; the junction holds 9 bases that match TRBD1. Source material: whole blood. The receptor was isolated from an adult who was a healthcare worker with PCR-confirmed SARS-CoV-2 infection or an uninfected control (not recorded which). The CDR3 sequence is CASSPSDRGSSDTQYF. The DNA reads TGTGCCAGCAGCCCCTCGGACAGGGGCAGCTCAGATACGCAGTATTTT.